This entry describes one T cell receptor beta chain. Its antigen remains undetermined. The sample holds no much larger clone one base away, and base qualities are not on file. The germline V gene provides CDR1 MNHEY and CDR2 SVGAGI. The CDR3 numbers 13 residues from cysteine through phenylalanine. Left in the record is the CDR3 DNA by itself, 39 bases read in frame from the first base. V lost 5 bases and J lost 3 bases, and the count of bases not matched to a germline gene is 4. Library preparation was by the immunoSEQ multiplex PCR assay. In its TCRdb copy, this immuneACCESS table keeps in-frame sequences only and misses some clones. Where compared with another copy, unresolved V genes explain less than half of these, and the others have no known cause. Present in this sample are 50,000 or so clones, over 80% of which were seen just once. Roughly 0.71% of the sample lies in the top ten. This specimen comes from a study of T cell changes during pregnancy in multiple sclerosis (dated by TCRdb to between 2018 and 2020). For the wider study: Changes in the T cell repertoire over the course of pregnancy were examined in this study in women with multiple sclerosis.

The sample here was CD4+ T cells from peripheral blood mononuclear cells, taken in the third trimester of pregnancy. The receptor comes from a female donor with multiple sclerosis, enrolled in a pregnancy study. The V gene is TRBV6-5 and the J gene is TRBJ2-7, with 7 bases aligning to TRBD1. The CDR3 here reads CASSNPGGYEQYF. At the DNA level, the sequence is TGTGCCAGCAGTAATCCAGGGGGCTACGAGCAGTACTTC.